Reported below is one TCR beta chain. Its antigen is still unknown. The PCR ran on 60 Vbeta and 13 Jbeta primers. Measured with immunoSEQ multiplex PCR; TCRdb has only the in-frame clones, and not every one. Of 100,000 to 150,000 clones listed, around 72% were seen once; the top ten hold nearly 9.5%. The data stem from a study of cytomegalovirus exposure and HLA in healthy donors. Across the whole study: Ancestry clustering placed about 80% of roughly 400 genotyped donors in the Caucasian-associated cluster.

Germline trimming cut 6 bases from V and 2 bases from J; bases unmatched to any gene: 4. This CDR3 region has 13 residues. From germline, CDR1 is MNHEY and CDR2 SMNVEV (reference sequence). Overall study results and limits: Most subjects' HLA-A and HLA-B alleles were reportedly predicted from TCR beta sequences. An assumption of roughly uniform sequencing depth across donors underlay the presence/absence analyses. A missense variant in DCLRE1C was later tied to TCR beta V- and J-gene trimming.

This chain joins TRBV27 and TRBJ2-7, with 7 bases matching TRBD1. Material for sequencing was PBMCs. The sequence was obtained from a woman aged 50 to 60 in good health and CMV-seropositive. In nucleotides, the CDR3 is TGTGCCAGCAGACCAGACAGGGCCTACGAGCAGTACTTC. Its translation is CASRPDRAYEQYF.